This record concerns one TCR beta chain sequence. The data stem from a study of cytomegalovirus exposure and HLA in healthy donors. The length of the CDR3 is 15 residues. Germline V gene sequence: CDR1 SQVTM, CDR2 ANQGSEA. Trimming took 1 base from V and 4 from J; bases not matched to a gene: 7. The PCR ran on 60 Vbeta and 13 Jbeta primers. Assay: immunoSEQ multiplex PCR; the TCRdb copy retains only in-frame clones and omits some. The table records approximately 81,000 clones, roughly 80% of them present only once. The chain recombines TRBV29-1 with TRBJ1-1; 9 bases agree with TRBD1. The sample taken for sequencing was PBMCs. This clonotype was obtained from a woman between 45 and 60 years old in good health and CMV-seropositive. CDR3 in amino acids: CSVEVVQGASTEAFF. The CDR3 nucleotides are TGCAGCGTTGAAGTGGTACAGGGGGCTAGCACTGAAGCTTTCTTT.